This T cell receptor beta chain derives from a study of T cells after posttransplantation cyclophosphamide. Overall study results and limits: Donor CD8+ memory clones often dominated recipient blood repertoires at later times. Recipient CMV seropositivity and CMV reactivation strongly tracked TRB clonality. TRB overlap between skin or GI tissue T cells and blood was limited.

Control samples came 1 year after myeloablative marrow transplants with methotrexate plus calcineurin inhibitor. The method was immunoSEQ multiplex PCR; TCRdb's version includes in-frame clones alone and lacks a portion of them. The sample lists 15,000 to 17,000 clones, 84% seen once, with about 5% in the top ten. Germline CDR1 MNHNY, CDR2 SVGAGI (reference sequence). The CDR3 is made up of 14 amino acids. Trimming removed 5 bases from V and 4 bases from J; junction bases left unmatched: 5. Notes on this clone: The antigen is not known.

This chain joins TRBV6-6 and TRBJ1-2, with 9 bases fitting TRBD1. Specimen: PBMCs, collected approximately 370 days after allogeneic stem cell transplant with calcineurin inhibitor and methotrexate. This sequence originates from a young adult male patient who received an allogeneic stem cell transplant from a related donor, was CMV-positive, and had no GVHD. Some T cells may be supplied by the graft donor. Written as DNA, the CDR3 is TGTGCCAGCAGTGATACAGGGGGCAGCTATGGCTACACCTTC. Its translation is CASSDTGGSYGYTF.